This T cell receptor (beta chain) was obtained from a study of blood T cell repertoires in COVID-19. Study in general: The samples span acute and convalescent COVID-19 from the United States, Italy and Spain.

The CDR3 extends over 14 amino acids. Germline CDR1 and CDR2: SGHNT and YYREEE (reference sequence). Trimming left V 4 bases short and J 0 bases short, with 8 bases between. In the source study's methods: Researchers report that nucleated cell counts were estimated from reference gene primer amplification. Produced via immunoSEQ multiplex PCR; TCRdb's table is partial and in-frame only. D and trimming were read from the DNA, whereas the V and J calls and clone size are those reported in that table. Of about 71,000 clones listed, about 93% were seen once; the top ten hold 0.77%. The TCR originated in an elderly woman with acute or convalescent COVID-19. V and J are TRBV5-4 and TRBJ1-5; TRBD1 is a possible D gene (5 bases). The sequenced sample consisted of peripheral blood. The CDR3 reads CASSKDSSNQPQHF. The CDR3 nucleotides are TGTGCCAGCAGCAAAGACAGTAGCAATCAGCCCCAGCATTTT.